This is a list of T cell receptor beta chains from one sample in a study of blood T cell repertoires in COVID-19. Using immunoSEQ multiplex PCR, the repertoire was profiled, and TCRdb retains in-frame clones only, with some absent. The table has roughly 80,000 clones, around 86% seen once. The sample consisted of peripheral blood. The receptor set was obtained from a human donor in a cohort sampled during active COVID-19. Each CDR3 is given without its conserved first and last residue. D genes are given only for firm matches.

TRBV7-9 . ASSLDSNTEAF
TRBV6-5 TRBD1 ASRPIQGYSEAF
TRBV5-1 TRBD2 ASSLSAGGPREQF
TRBV4-2 TRBD1 ASSQGQHEKLF
TRBV5-4 . ASSFSRRGSSGYT
TRBV7-6 TRBD1 ASSLVAGGQPQH
TRBV5-1 . ASSFEQVNTEAF
TRBV28 . ASTSEGGDAPAF
TRBV5-4 . ASSFWGTGRRAYEQY
TRBV10-1 . ASSDPSEGQDTQY
TRBV28 . ASSFWGVQRRSSGANVLT
TRBV10-1 . ASSESFEAPQH
TRBV24-1 . ATGSPGTNNEQF
TRBV11-2 . ASSPVLNTGELF
TRBV18 . ASSPPSVPRNEQF
TRBV29-1 TRBD2 SARTSGSYNEQF
TRBV2 TRBD1 ACKGQGGDTEAF
TRBV7-3 TRBD1 ASSPGTAHPGELF
TRBV3-1/TRBV3-2 . ASSHQGSGYGYT
TRBV15 . ATSNQGNTIY
TRBV30 TRBD1 AWSAGQKNTGELF
TRBV13 . ASSSRTGENLYTQY
TRBV12-3/TRBV12-4 . ASSSRGTDTQY
TRBV5-1 TRBD2 ASSLRGGAYEQY
TRBV5-4 . ASSLRQSGRNGYT
TRBV6-5 TRBD1 ASSYSQGGNTEAF
TRBV9 TRBD1 ASSVEQGANYGYT
TRBV9 TRBD1 ASSAQRTGEKLF
TRBV11-1 . ASAGPYNEQF
TRBV4-2 . ASSQAGTGDPYNSPLH
TRBV7-7 TRBD1 ASSLGAGQGVYNEQF
TRBV28 . ASKGLSFTEAF
TRBV29-1 . SVGQREGAF
TRBV7-9 TRBD1 ASSTYSGGTEAF
TRBV2 . ASTREQQYNEQF
TRBV5-5 . ASSLTGRNTGELF
TRBV7-9 TRBD2 ASSSTSGGIGANVLT
TRBV9 TRBD2 ASSVGSSGFSYEQY
TRBV5-1 TRBD1 ASSSPGQTNTGELF
TRBV7-9 . ASSPRLGLPYNEQF
TRBV3-1/TRBV3-2 . ASSQDLRGDEQY
TRBV7-8 . ASSFGQRRKAF
TRBV6-5 . ASSYSGISKGVEQY
TRBV5-1 TRBD1 ASGQVSYNEQF
TRBV5-6 TRBD2 ASSSSSGSTDTQY
TRBV19 . ASVNRQTNYGYT